The rows below give T cell receptor beta chains drawn from one sample of a study of blood T cell repertoires in COVID-19. TCRdb's table, derived via immunoSEQ multiplex PCR, lists solely in-frame clones and lacks some. Found here are 120,000 or so clones, over 75% of them singletons; the top ten hold over 25%. Sequencing was performed on peripheral blood. The receptors were sampled from a woman older than 75 with acute or convalescent COVID-19. Both conserved end residues are part of each CDR3. Fields, in order: clone size, D gene, J gene, V gene, CDR3 protein, CDR3 DNA. The D gene is left open where the match is weak. Where a row states a size, it is once, few, many or the class of an expanded clone; other rows omit it.

-	-	TRBJ1-2	TRBV5-5	CASSPRGGGYGYTF	TGTGCCAGCAGCCCCAGGGGTGGCGGCTATGGCTACACCTTC
-	-	TRBJ1-1	TRBV11-1	CASSSLASWRAFF	TGTGCCAGCAGCTCGCTAGCTTCGTGGAGAGCTTTCTTT
-	-	TRBJ1-1	TRBV2	CASSRDSNTEAFF	TGTGCCAGCAGCCGGGACTCGAACACTGAAGCTTTCTTT
-	-	TRBJ1-6	TRBV21-1	CASSKAKGGESQPLPYNSPLHF	TGTGCCAGCAGCAAAGCGAAAGGGGGTGAATCTCAACCATTACCCTATAATTCACCCCTCCACTTT
-	TRBD2	TRBJ2-3	TRBV12-5	CASALTSGPSTDTQYF	TGTGCTAGTGCTTTGACTAGCGGCCCTAGCACAGATACGCAGTATTTT
-	-	TRBJ2-5	TRBV15	CATSRAAGETQYF	TGTGCCACCAGCAGAGCGGCGGGAGAGACCCAGTACTTC
-	-	TRBJ2-5	TRBV6-5	CASRRGTPWKYF	TGTGCCAGCAGGAGGGGGACCCCATGGAAGTACTTC
-	-	TRBJ1-1	TRBV5-1	CASSLRGRSSGTEAFF	TGCGCCAGCAGCTTACGCGGTAGGAGTAGTGGCACTGAAGCTTTCTTT
-	TRBD1	TRBJ2-1	TRBV15	CATSSRTGTGNNEQFF	TGTGCCACCAGCAGCAGGACCGGGACAGGGAACAATGAGCAGTTCTTC
-	TRBD1	TRBJ2-1	TRBV5-5	CASSVGQTLSNEQFF	TGTGCCAGCAGCGTGGGACAGACCCTTTCTAATGAGCAGTTCTTC
few	TRBD1	TRBJ2-7	TRBV5-5	CASSLEQGAREQYF	TGTGCCAGCAGCTTGGAGCAGGGGGCTCGGGAGCAGTACTTC
-	-	TRBJ1-1	TRBV4-2	CASSQETYRDGAEAFF	TGTGCCAGCAGCCAAGAAACGTACAGGGATGGTGCTGAAGCTTTCTTT
-	-	TRBJ1-1	TRBV5-1	CASSPWTGGGKTEAFF	TGCGCCAGCAGCCCGTGGACCGGGGGGGGAAAAACTGAAGCTTTCTTT